A single sample gave rise to the 27 T cell receptor beta chains below, sequenced in a study of blood T cell repertoires in COVID-19. Sequencing used immunoSEQ multiplex PCR; TCRdb keeps in-frame clones, though not all of them. The sample lists about 260,000 clones, around 87% occurring once. The sample comprised peripheral blood. The receptors derive from a woman aged 35 to 49 who had recovered from COVID-19.

V usage is TRBV25-1 and J usage is TRBJ1-2, with 8 bases lining up with TRBD1. V shed 2 bases and J 8 bases; nucleotides not matched to a gene: 7. The CDR3 loop spans 14 amino acids. Germline loops: CDR1 MGHDK, CDR2 SYGVNS. CDR3: CASSEPDRDGGYTF. In DNA, the CDR3 is TGTGCCAGCAGTGAACCGGACAGGGATGGAGGCTACACCTTC.

This chain links TRBV10-3 with TRBJ1-1; D possibly corresponds to TRBD1 (6 bases). The CDR3 sequence is 15 residues long. Between the trimmed V and J ends, which lost 6 bases and 3 bases, there was a span of 17 bases. The germline V gene has CDR1 ENHRY and CDR2 SYGVKD. The CDR3 loop is CAIRSSDRTYTEAFF. The DNA of the CDR3 is TGTGCCATCAGATCATCGGACAGAACGTACACTGAAGCTTTCTTT.

V usage is TRBV5-6 and J usage is TRBJ1-6; 8 bases align to TRBD1. This CDR3 is built from 16 residues. J was trimmed by 14 bases and V by 4 bases; bases with no gene match: 17. Looked up from germline, CDR1 is SGHDT and CDR2 is YYEEEE. The CDR3 sequence: CASSPLRGQGLLALHF. CDR3 nucleotide sequence: TGTGCCAGCAGCCCCCTCAGAGGACAGGGTTTATTGGCCCTCCACTTT.

The chain has TRBV5-5 and TRBJ1-2, with D unresolved. CDR3 length: 15 residues. The V end was cut by 9 bases, the J end by 8 bases, with 26 bases between. Germline lookup yields CDR1 SGHKS and CDR2 YYEKEE (reference sequence). CDR3 amino acids: CATGRGVSPHLGYTF. CDR3 coding DNA: TGTGCCACTGGGCGGGGAGTAAGTCCCCACCTCGGCTACACCTTC.

The chain combines TRBV7-9 with TRBJ1-1, with 9 bases aligning to TRBD1. The germline gives CDR1 SEHNR, CDR2 FQNEAQ (reference sequence). With 5 bases clipped from V and 4 bases from J, the junction kept 11 bases outside the gene matches. This CDR3 has 16 residues. The CDR3, as DNA: TGTGCCAGCAGCAGATGGACAGGGGTGGGAAGCACTGAAGCTTTCTTT. It is translated as CASSRWTGVGSTEAFF. The full variable domain, rest sourced from reference TRBV7-9 and TRBJ1-1, is DTGVSQNPRHKITKRGQNVTFRCDPISEHNRLYWYRQTLGQGPEFLTYFQNEAQLEKSRLLSDRFSAERPKGSFSTLEIQRTEQGDSAMYLCASSRWTGVGSTEAFFGQGTRLTVV.

The chain recombines TRBV25-1 with TRBJ2-5; the D gene is possibly TRBD2 (7 bases). The V gene lost 7 bases and the J gene lost 4 bases, with 19 bases spanning the gap. Per the germline V gene, CDR1 is MGHDK and CDR2 is SYGVNS. The CDR3 covers 15 residues. CDR3 loop: CASTQSRGGGETQYF. DNA for the CDR3: TGTGCCAGCACCCAAAGTAGGGGGGGAGGAGAGACCCAGTACTTC.

This chain joins TRBV27 and TRBJ2-7; D unresolved. Germline loops: CDR1 MNHEY, CDR2 SMNVEV (reference sequence). The length of the CDR3 is 13 residues. V was pared by 2 bases and J by 3 bases, with 8 bases between. The CDR3 sequence is CASSLTPGYEQYF. The DNA for the CDR3 is TGTGCCAGCAGTTTAACCCCGGGCTACGAGCAGTACTTC.

This sequence joins TRBV3-1 (or the pseudogene TRBV3-2) and TRBJ2-7; the D gene is possibly TRBD1 (6 bases). V shed 5 bases and J shed 6 bases, with 14 bases lying between them. Germline V gene data show CDR1 as LGHDT and CDR2 as YNNKEL (reference sequence). The length of the CDR3 is 13 residues. DNA for the CDR3: TGTGCCAGCAGCGCCACAGGGTGGGCCGAGCAGTACTTC. This encodes CASSATGWAEQYF.

The V call is TRBV30, the J call TRBJ1-6; perhaps TRBD1 as D (6 bases). V gave up 3 bases and J gave up 6 bases, with 15 bases separating them. The CDR3 is 15 amino acids. Germline loops: CDR1 GTSNPN, CDR2 SVGIG (reference sequence). CDR3 in amino acids: CAWRVQGLGNSPLHF. Written as DNA, the CDR3 is TGTGCCTGGAGAGTCCAGGGGTTGGGTAATTCACCCCTCCACTTT.

The chain is built from TRBV5-1 and TRBJ1-1; possible D gene TRBD1, 5 bases. The germline gives CDR1 SGHRS, CDR2 YFSETQ. This CDR3 contains 15 residues. The ends were cut back, 2 bases at V and 5 bases at J, with 16 bases in the middle. This chain's CDR3 is CASSFLDPRVTEAFF. CDR3 coding DNA: TGCGCCAGCAGCTTCTTAGACCCCAGGGTAACTGAAGCTTTCTTT.

This clone was seen just once. The V call is TRBV10-3, the J call TRBJ1-5; D unresolved. Trimming left V 2 bases short and J 7 bases short, with 6 bases between. The germline V gene encodes CDR1 ENHRY and CDR2 SYGVKD. This CDR3 has 12 residues. In nucleotides, the CDR3 is TGTGCCATCAGTGAGGGCGGCCAGCCCCAGCATTTT. As protein: CAISEGGQPQHF.

J is TRBJ2-2 and V is TRBV7-3, with 7 bases matching TRBD2. CDR1 and CDR2 (germline): SGHTA, FQGTGA. J was trimmed by 4 bases and V by 6 bases; bases with no gene match: 11. This CDR3 comprises 16 residues. The CDR3 DNA sequence: TGTGCCAGCAGAAAGGAGGTCCAGCGGGGCACCGGGGAGCTGTTTTTT. This codes for CASRKEVQRGTGELFF. The whole variable domain, filled in from reference TRBV7-3 and TRBJ2-2, reads GAGVSQTPSNKVTEKGKYVELRCDPISGHTALYWYRQSLGQGPEFLIYFQGTGAADDSGLPNDRFFAVRPEGSVSTLKIQRTERGDSAVYLCASRKEVQRGTGELFFGEGSRLTVL.

The chain uses TRBV7-3 and TRBJ2-1; possible D gene TRBD1, 6 bases. The CDR3 has 13 amino acids. Between the trimmed V and J ends, which lost 5 bases and 9 bases, there was a span of 14 bases. Germline V gene lookup returns CDR1 SGHTA and CDR2 FQGTGA. The CDR3 reads CASSQGPGSEQFF. CDR3 bases: TGTGCCAGCAGCCAGGGGCCAGGGAGTGAGCAGTTCTTC.

This clone was detected once. The rearrangement links TRBV4-1 to TRBJ2-5; perhaps TRBD2 as D (6 bases). Germline V CDR1 and CDR2: MGHRA, YSYEKL. The CDR3 totals 17 residues. Trimming cost V 0 bases and J 4 bases, with 18 bases left between them. This CDR3 is CASSQDDRLERGETQYF. The CDR3 nucleotides are TGCGCCAGCAGCCAAGATGACCGACTAGAACGGGGAGAGACCCAGTACTTC.

The rearrangement links TRBV3-1 (or the pseudogene TRBV3-2) to TRBJ1-2; D gene uncertain. Germline V gives CDR1 LGHDT, CDR2 YNNKEL (reference sequence). Trimming removed 0 bases at V and 8 bases at J, with 7 bases between. The length of the CDR3 is 12 residues. This chain's CDR3 is CASSQDRVGYTF. The CDR3 region has the DNA TGTGCCAGCAGCCAAGATCGGGTGGGCTACACCTTC.

The CDR3 sequence is CATSRDRTEAFF. The DNA for the CDR3 is TGTGCCACCAGCAGAGATCGCACTGAAGCTTTCTTT. The V gene is TRBV15, the J gene TRBJ1-1; D remains unclear. The CDR3 loop spans 12 amino acids. Germline CDR1 reads LNHNV; CDR2 reads YYDKDF (reference sequence). V gave up 0 bases and J gave up 4 bases, with 3 bases separating them.

J is TRBJ1-4 and V is TRBV5-1, with 8 bases aligning to TRBD1. Germline values: CDR1 SGHRS, CDR2 YFSETQ. The V and J ends lost 2 bases and 8 bases, in that order; junction bases with no gene match: 5. CDR3 length equals 14 residues. CDR3 protein: CASSFQGAGEKLFF. The CDR3 coding sequence is TGCGCCAGCAGCTTTCAGGGGGCGGGGGAAAAACTGTTTTTT.

This clone was counted once. DNA of the CDR3: TGCAGCGTTGAGATCGGTTGGGGACAGAGCACAGATACGCAGTATTTT. Protein: CSVEIGWGQSTDTQYF. This chain joins TRBV29-1 and TRBJ2-3; 7 bases agree with TRBD1. In germline, CDR1 is SQVTM, CDR2 ANQGSEA. CDR3 length: 16 amino acids. J was trimmed by 0 bases and V by 3 bases; bases with no gene match: 9.

The rearrangement links TRBV3-1 (or the pseudogene TRBV3-2) to TRBJ2-3; the match to TRBD1 covers 10 bases. Germline V gives CDR1 LGHDT, CDR2 YNNKEL (reference sequence). The CDR3 runs to 17 residues. V shed 1 base and J 2 bases; nucleotides not matched to a gene: 6. The CDR3 loop reads CASSQGPGQGTTDTQYF. CDR3 sequence (DNA): TGTGCCAGCAGCCAAGGCCCGGGACAGGGGACCACAGATACGCAGTATTTT.

The chain recombines TRBV18 with TRBJ1-5; D unresolved. CDR3 size: 15 residues. Per germline, CDR1 KGHSH and CDR2 LQKENI. Trimming pared 3 bases from V and 0 bases from J, leaving 9 bases between. CDR3 coding DNA: TGTGCCAGCTCACCCCTGGGAGATAGCAATCAGCCCCAGCATTTT. Its protein is CASSPLGDSNQPQHF.

The chain recombines TRBV7-3 with TRBJ1-2; perhaps TRBD1 as D (5 bases). Deletions cut 2 bases from V and 1 base from J, with 8 bases between. CDR1 and CDR2 from the germline V gene are SGHTA and FQGTGA. The CDR3 is made up of 14 amino acids. CDR3 nucleotide sequence: TGTGCCAGCAGCTTAGGGGCCGGTAACTATGGCTACACCTTC. Amino acids: CASSLGAGNYGYTF.

This chain connects TRBV4-2 to TRBJ1-5, with TRBD1 matching 7 bases. In germline, CDR1 is LGHNA, CDR2 YNFKEQ. The V segment lost 4 bases and the J segment 3 bases; nucleotides outside the gene matches: 3. The CDR3 covers 14 residues. The CDR3 spells CASSLTGYNQPQHF. In nucleotides, the CDR3 is TGTGCCAGCAGCCTGACAGGGTACAATCAGCCCCAGCATTTT.

V is TRBV5-8 and J is TRBJ2-6, with 7 bases fitting TRBD1. V lost 6 bases, J lost 1 base, and 4 bases stayed unmatched. The CDR3 totals 15 residues. The germline gives CDR1 SGHTS, CDR2 YDEGEE. The CDR3 DNA is TGTGCCAGCATTTCCAGGGGGTCTGGGGCCAACGTCCTGACTTTC. It specifies CASISRGSGANVLTF. Combining the CDR3 with reference TRBV5-8 and TRBJ2-6 gives the whole variable domain EAGVTQSPTHLIKTRGQQATLRCSPISGHTSVYWYQQALGLGLQFLLWYDEGEERNRGNFPPRFSGRQFPNYSSELNVNALELEDSALYLCASISRGSGANVLTFGAGSRLTVL.

The chain links TRBV7-8 to TRBJ2-3; 9 nucleotides agree with TRBD1. The CDR3 is 14 residues long. CDR1 and CDR2 from the germline V gene are SGHVS and FQNEAQ. Unmatched junction bases numbered 9, after V lost 0 bases and J lost 14 bases. The CDR3 reads CASSLARQGGFWYF. CDR3 DNA sequence: TGTGCCAGCAGCTTAGCGCGACAGGGGGGGTTTTGGTATTTT.

This rearrangement joins TRBV6-5 to TRBJ1-2, with D possibly TRBD1 on 5 matching bases. The V and J ends lost 1 base and 7 bases respectively, with 19 bases between them. CDR3 length: 16 amino acids. Germline assignment: CDR1 MNHEY and CDR2 SVGAGI. The CDR3 reads CASSYWPSGRGGGYTF. The CDR3 DNA follows: TGTGCCAGCAGTTACTGGCCCTCGGGGCGGGGGGGTGGCTACACCTTC.

The CDR3 DNA is TGTGCCAGCAGTGGGAAGGGACAGATCTCCTATAATTCACCCCTCCACTTT. This sequence encodes CASSGKGQISYNSPLHF. The J gene is TRBJ1-6, the V gene TRBV3-1 (or the pseudogene TRBV3-2); 7 bases align to TRBD1. Germline V gives CDR1 LGHDT, CDR2 YNNKEL (reference sequence). This CDR3 has 17 amino acids. V gave up 6 bases and J gave up 0 bases; unmatched junction bases: 8.

The rearrangement uses TRBV6-5 and TRBJ1-1, with 8 nucleotides matching TRBD1. The CDR3 has 13 residues. Germline V gene lookup returns CDR1 MNHEY and CDR2 SVGAGI. V shed 6 bases and J 10 bases; nucleotides not matched to a gene: 10. The CDR3 loop is CASRGGQELGAFF. The DNA for the CDR3 is TGTGCCAGCAGGGGGGGACAGGAGCTTGGAGCTTTCTTT.